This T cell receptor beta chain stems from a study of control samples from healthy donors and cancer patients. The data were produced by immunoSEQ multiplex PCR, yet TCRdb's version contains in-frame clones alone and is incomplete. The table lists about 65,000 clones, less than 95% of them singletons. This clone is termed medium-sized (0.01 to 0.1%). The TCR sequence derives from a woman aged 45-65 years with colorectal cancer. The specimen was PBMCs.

The CDR3 nucleotides are TGTGCCAGCACCTTGACAGGGTCAGGCTCACCCCTCCACTTT. Amino acids: CASTLTGSGSPLHF. The chain joins TRBV6-5 to TRBJ1-6, with 7 bases fitting TRBD1. This CDR3 has 14 residues. Trimming at V came to 7 bases and at J to 10 bases, leaving 10 bases not matched to a gene. Germline V gene data show CDR1 as MNHEY and CDR2 as SVGAGI.